A single sample gave rise to the 30 T cell receptor beta chains below, sequenced in a study of blood T cell repertoires in COVID-19. Clones were sequenced by immunoSEQ multiplex PCR, and TCRdb holds only the in-frame ones, with some missing. The sample has about 200,000 clones; nearly 90% are singletons. Sequenced: peripheral blood. Every receptor here comes from a woman aged 40 to 55 who had recovered from COVID-19.

A few counts support this clone. The rearrangement links TRBV6-4 to TRBJ2-3; 9 nucleotides agree with TRBD1. The CDR3 contains 16 residues. Trimming cost V 3 bases and J 1 base; bases outside gene matches: 5. Germline lookup yields CDR1 MRHNA and CDR2 SNTAGT. CDR3 protein: CASSEFGDRGTDTQYF. Here the CDR3 DNA reads TGTGCCAGCAGTGAATTCGGGGACAGGGGCACAGATACGCAGTATTTT.

This rearrangement joins TRBV7-2 to TRBJ2-1, with D uncertain. Deletions cut 5 bases from V and 10 bases from J, with 15 bases between. Germline V gene sequence: CDR1 SGHTA, CDR2 FQGNSA. CDR3 length equals 13 residues. CDR3 sequence: CASSNNPRREQFF. CDR3 coding DNA: TGTGCCAGCAGCAACAACCCTAGGCGGGAGCAGTTCTTC.

The chain employs TRBV27 and TRBJ1-5, with D possibly TRBD1 on 6 matching bases. Germline CDR1 is MNHEY and CDR2 is SMNVEV (reference sequence). The CDR3 has 16 amino acids. The V gene lost 8 bases and the J gene lost 6 bases, with 23 bases spanning the gap. The CDR3 here is CASGVGGRKASQPQHF. The CDR3 nucleotides are TGTGCCAGCGGGGTGGGGGGGCGAAAAGCTTCTCAGCCCCAGCATTTT.

J is TRBJ2-1 and V is TRBV2, with 12 bases lining up with TRBD2. Germline assignment: CDR1 SNHLY and CDR2 FYNNEI. CDR3 length: 14 residues. V was clipped by 6 bases and J by 8 bases; unmatched bases: 5. CDR3 bases: TGTGCCAGCAGACGACTAGCGGGAGTGGATGAGCAGTTCTTC. Residues: CASRRLAGVDEQFF.

This clone was seen at least ten times. This sequence joins TRBV4-3 and TRBJ2-1; D might be TRBD2 (5 bases). This CDR3 is 16 amino acids long. V was cut by 0 bases and J by 0 bases, with 9 bases left in between. CDR1 and CDR2 from the germline V gene are LGHNA and YSLEER. The CDR3 is CASSQDMEASYNEQFF. Here the CDR3 DNA reads TGCGCCAGCAGCCAAGACATGGAGGCCTCCTACAATGAGCAGTTCTTC.

The rearrangement links TRBV4-3 to TRBJ2-1; TRBD2 matches at 12 bases. The germline V gene encodes CDR1 LGHNA and CDR2 YSLEER. CDR3 length: 17 amino acids. With 0 bases clipped from V and 9 bases from J, the junction kept 9 bases outside the gene matches. Here the CDR3 reads CASSQDTLAGGRSEQFF. In DNA, the CDR3 is TGCGCCAGCAGCCAAGATACCCTAGCGGGAGGGAGGAGTGAGCAGTTCTTC.

This clone is a singleton in its sample. The V call is TRBV14, the J call TRBJ2-5; TRBD1 matches at 7 bases. Trimming at V came to 3 bases and at J to 5 bases, leaving 12 bases not matched to a gene. Germline-derived CDR1 and CDR2 are SGHDN and FVKESK. This CDR3 is built from 16 residues. The CDR3: CASSHNIRGRRETQYF. Written as DNA, the CDR3 is TGTGCCAGCAGCCACAATATAAGGGGGCGCAGGGAGACCCAGTACTTC.

The chain joins TRBV7-9 to TRBJ2-3; D might be TRBD2 (6 bases). With 2 bases removed from V and 5 bases from J, the gap between germline ends came to 8 bases. The length of the CDR3 is 13 residues. In germline, CDR1 is SEHNR, CDR2 FQNEAQ (reference sequence). CDR3 DNA sequence: TGTGCCAGCAGCTTACAGACTAGAGATACGCAGTATTTT. This codes for CASSLQTRDTQYF.

V gene TRBV18 combines with J gene TRBJ1-5; 7 bases line up with TRBD1. Germline loops: CDR1 KGHSH, CDR2 LQKENI. CDR3 length equals 14 residues. The trim removed 6 bases at V and 5 bases at J, leaving 7 bases unmatched. The DNA of the CDR3 is TGTGCCAGCTCGCCCGGGACAGCCGATCAGCCCCAGCATTTT. Its translation is CASSPGTADQPQHF.

The chain has TRBV28 and TRBJ1-2, with 9 bases lining up with TRBD1. Trimming took 5 bases from V and 14 from J; bases not matched to a gene: 15. The germline V gene has CDR1 MDHEN and CDR2 SYDVKM. The CDR3 covers 14 residues. The CDR3: CASSPMGLGQGQTF. The CDR3 coding sequence is TGTGCCAGCAGTCCTATGGGGCTAGGACAGGGGCAGACCTTC.

The V call is TRBV19, the J call TRBJ1-6; TRBD1 matches at 8 bases. There are 15 residues in the CDR3. The V segment lost 3 bases and the J segment 10 bases; nucleotides outside the gene matches: 8. Germline V gives CDR1 LNHDA, CDR2 SQIVND (reference sequence). Here the CDR3 DNA reads TGTGCCAGTAGTATGGGGACAGGAGTGGGATCACCCCTCCACTTT. It codes for CASSMGTGVGSPLHF.

The gene calls are TRBV24-1 and TRBJ2-1; D is possibly TRBD2 (5 bases). CDR3 size: 12 residues. V gave up 5 bases and J gave up 8 bases, with 9 bases separating them. Germline CDR1 reads KGHDR; CDR2 reads SFDVKD. CDR3 in DNA: TGTGCCACCAGTGTCGGGCGGGATGAGCAGTTCTTC. Encoded protein: CATSVGRDEQFF.

The CDR3 bases are TGCGCCAGCAGCCCCGGGGGGGCTAATCAGCCCCAGCATTTT. Translation: CASSPGGANQPQHF. The chain is built from TRBV5-1 and TRBJ1-5; tentative D call: TRBD1 (6 bases). Trimming stripped 4 bases from V and 4 bases from J, with 12 bases between. The CDR3 spans 14 residues. Per germline, CDR1 SGHRS and CDR2 YFSETQ. Drawing the rest from reference TRBV5-1 and TRBJ1-5, the complete variable domain is KAGVTQTPRYLIKTRGQQVTLSCSPISGHRSVSWYQQTPGQGLQFLFEYFSETQRNKGNFPGRFSGRQFSNSRSEMNVSTLELGDSALYLCASSPGGANQPQHFGDGTRLSIL.

V is TRBV5-1 and J is TRBJ1-4, with 7 bases fitting TRBD1. The CDR3 sequence is 15 residues long. CDR1 SGHRS and CDR2 YFSETQ come from the germline V gene. V was clipped by 5 bases and J by 4 bases; unmatched bases: 8. The CDR3 reads CASSSQGQHNEKLFF. The CDR3 DNA reads TGCGCCAGCAGTTCCCAGGGACAGCATAATGAAAAACTGTTTTTT.

V gene TRBV5-1 combines with J gene TRBJ2-1; D unresolved. This CDR3 comprises 16 residues. Trimming took 0 bases from V and 0 from J, leaving 10 bases between them. The V gene's germline CDR1 is SGHRS and CDR2 YFSETQ. The chain's CDR3 is CASSLDARSSYNEQFF. The CDR3 nucleotides read TGCGCCAGCAGCTTGGATGCGCGGAGCTCCTACAATGAGCAGTTCTTC.

The CDR3: CASSQAGSKSNEQFF. DNA of the CDR3: TGTGCCAGCAGCCAAGCCGGGAGCAAATCTAATGAGCAGTTCTTC. The V gene is TRBV3-1 (or the pseudogene TRBV3-2), the J gene TRBJ2-1, with a possible D match to TRBD2 (6 bases). The CDR3 runs 15 residues. Germline CDR1 is LGHDT and CDR2 is YNNKEL (reference sequence). Between the trimmed V and J ends, which lost 1 base and 7 bases, there was a span of 14 bases.

Of note for this clone: At one end the junction does not follow the germline gene, possibly because of a read error. V is TRBV12-5 and J is TRBJ1-1; 8 positions agree with TRBD1. Germline V CDR1 and CDR2: LGHNT, FRNRAP. This CDR3 comprises 17 residues. CDR3 region: CASGLVGQGAGTTEAFF. DNA of the CDR3: TGTGCTAGTGGGTTGGTAGGGCAGGGGGCTGGGACAACTGAAGCTTTCTTT.

The chain joins TRBV19 to TRBJ2-3; unclear D gene. The CDR3 consists of 14 residues. V lost 0 bases, J lost 1 base, and 5 bases lay in between. Germline CDR1 and CDR2: LNHDA and SQIVND (reference sequence). The CDR3 protein is CASSIDGRTDTQYF. The CDR3 DNA sequence: TGTGCCAGTAGTATAGATGGGCGCACAGATACGCAGTATTTT.

The genes are TRBV18 and TRBJ1-2, with a weak D call TRBD1 (6 bases). This CDR3 has 16 amino acids. Per the germline V gene, CDR1 is KGHSH and CDR2 is LQKENI. V dropped 0 bases and J dropped 4 bases, with 15 bases sitting between them. The CDR3 reads CASSPPNTGSRYGYTF. CDR3 nucleotides: TGTGCCAGCTCACCACCGAATACAGGGTCTCGCTATGGCTACACCTTC.

The CDR3 region is CASTSLGQENTEAFF. The CDR3 nucleotides read TGTGCCAGTACGTCACTGGGACAGGAGAACACTGAAGCTTTCTTT. The chain links TRBV19 to TRBJ1-1, with TRBD1 identical over 8 bases. The CDR3 consists of 15 residues. Germline V lookup: CDR1 LNHDA, CDR2 SQIVND (reference sequence). V trimming: 7 bases; J trimming: 1 base; junction bases outside the gene matches: 8.

This clone occurred once. This chain connects TRBV30 to TRBJ2-1; D uncertain. This CDR3 spans 13 amino acids. CDR1 is GTSNPN and CDR2 is SVGIG in the germline V gene (reference sequence). Trimming cost V 2 bases and J 3 bases, with 8 bases left between them. CDR3 DNA sequence: TGTGCCTGGAGTTCGACTCGCTACAATGAGCAGTTCTTC. It encodes CAWSSTRYNEQFF.

The genes are TRBV15 and TRBJ1-2, with D maybe TRBD1 (6 bases). The CDR3 consists of 15 residues. V was trimmed by 0 bases and J by 3 bases, leaving 11 bases between them. Germline V gives CDR1 LNHNV, CDR2 YYDKDF (reference sequence). Here the CDR3 reads CATSRDRGGDYGYTF. Written as DNA, the CDR3 is TGTGCCACCAGCAGAGATAGGGGGGGCGACTATGGCTACACCTTC.

The chain employs TRBV2 and TRBJ2-7; perhaps TRBD2 as D (6 bases). Trimming cost V 3 bases and J 3 bases, with 12 bases left between them. Per the germline V gene, CDR1 is SNHLY and CDR2 is FYNNEI. The CDR3 is 14 residues long. The DNA of the CDR3 is TGTGCCAGCAGTGATAGGACTAACCTCTACGAGCAGTACTTC. It yields the protein CASSDRTNLYEQYF.

The rearrangement uses TRBV5-1 and TRBJ1-6; D is unresolved. This CDR3 region has 16 residues. The germline V and J ends were trimmed by 2 bases and 5 bases, with 14 bases remaining between them. CDR1 and CDR2 from the germline V gene are SGHRS and YFSETQ. The CDR3 region is CASSFVGAGNNSPLHF. The CDR3 DNA is TGCGCCAGCAGCTTCGTGGGTGCAGGAAATAATTCACCCCTCCACTTT.

V and J are TRBV30 and TRBJ2-2; D may be TRBD1 (6 bases). Between the trimmed V and J ends, which lost 4 bases and 7 bases, there was a span of 13 bases. The CDR3 sequence is 13 residues long. CDR1 is GTSNPN, CDR2 SVGIG, per germline (reference sequence). The CDR3, as DNA: TGTGCCTGGAAGCAGGGGCATGTCGGGGAGCTGTTTTTT. Amino acid sequence: CAWKQGHVGELFF.

The rearrangement joins TRBV7-9 to TRBJ1-5, with D unclear. There are 14 residues in the CDR3. Germline V gives CDR1 SEHNR, CDR2 FQNEAQ (reference sequence). Trimming removed 1 base at V and 3 bases at J, with 7 bases between. The CDR3 nucleotides read TGTGCCAGCAGCTTAGACAACACCAATCAGCCCCAGCATTTT. Encoded protein: CASSLDNTNQPQHF.

This clone has more than one count but fewer than ten. V gene TRBV3-1 (or the pseudogene TRBV3-2) combines with J gene TRBJ2-2; D remains unclear. Looked up from germline, CDR1 is LGHDT and CDR2 is YNNKEL (reference sequence). The CDR3 has 14 residues. Deletions cut 2 bases from V and 4 bases from J, with 8 bases between. CDR3 nucleotide sequence: TGTGCCAGCAGCCAACCGGGTTCCACCGGGGAGCTGTTTTTT. This gives the protein CASSQPGSTGELFF.

V is TRBV6-5 and J is TRBJ1-5; no clear D gene. Germline-derived CDR1 and CDR2 are MNHEY and SVGAGI. Trimming took off 7 bases at V and 5 bases at J, with 15 bases between the two ends. This CDR3 region has 14 residues. The CDR3 nucleotides read TGTGCCAGCACCTACGAGGGTAGGGATCAGCCCCAGCATTTT. Amino acids: CASTYEGRDQPQHF.

CDR3 protein: CASSLAGGEKLFF. DNA of the CDR3: TGTGCCAGCAGCTTGGCCGGCGGGGAAAAACTGTTTTTT. The rearrangement joins TRBV5-5 to TRBJ1-4; D gene uncertain. Germline lookup yields CDR1 SGHKS and CDR2 YYEKEE (reference sequence). Trimming took 0 bases from V and 8 from J, leaving 8 bases between them. There are 13 residues in the CDR3.

The chain recombines TRBV6-2 or TRBV6-3 with TRBJ2-7; 8 bases align to TRBD1. Trimming took 0 bases from V and 3 from J; bases not matched to a gene: 4. Germline V lookup: CDR1 MNHEY, CDR2 SVGEGT. The CDR3 runs 15 residues. As DNA, the CDR3 is TGTGCCAGCAGTTACTCGACAGGGGCTCTCTACGAGCAGTACTTC. Amino acid sequence: CASSYSTGALYEQYF.